This TCR beta chain came from a study of a mutant IDH1 vaccine in newly diagnosed glioma. Overall study: Patients' prior therapy spanned radiotherapy, temozolomide, or both; most underwent both.

Some clones are missing from TCRdb's copy, which holds only in-frame ones; the method was immunoSEQ multiplex PCR. The repertoire has about 56,000 clones, around 83% of them found once; the top ten carry roughly 3%. Overall study findings and caveats: With respect to changes in top peripheral T cell clonotypes, pseudoprogression seemed unrelated.

This clone was counted a few times. Its matching antigen is unknown. Documented time point: week 47, end of study. What each vaccine dose contained was 300 ug of mutant IDH1 20-mer peptide, accompanied by topical imiquimod. V was cut by 1 base and J by 10 bases, with 6 bases left in between. The CDR3 totals 12 residues. Germline loops: CDR1 SGHNT, CDR2 YYREEE (reference sequence). The chain links TRBV5-4 to TRBJ1-6; D is uncertain. This receptor was obtained from a woman aged 45-65 years with glioma. The sample here was PBMCs, taken from a glioma patient whose treatment included an IDH1 peptide vaccine. The CDR3 nucleotides read TGTGCCAGCAGCTTGCCCGGATCACCCCTCCACTTT. It is translated as CASSLPGSPLHF.